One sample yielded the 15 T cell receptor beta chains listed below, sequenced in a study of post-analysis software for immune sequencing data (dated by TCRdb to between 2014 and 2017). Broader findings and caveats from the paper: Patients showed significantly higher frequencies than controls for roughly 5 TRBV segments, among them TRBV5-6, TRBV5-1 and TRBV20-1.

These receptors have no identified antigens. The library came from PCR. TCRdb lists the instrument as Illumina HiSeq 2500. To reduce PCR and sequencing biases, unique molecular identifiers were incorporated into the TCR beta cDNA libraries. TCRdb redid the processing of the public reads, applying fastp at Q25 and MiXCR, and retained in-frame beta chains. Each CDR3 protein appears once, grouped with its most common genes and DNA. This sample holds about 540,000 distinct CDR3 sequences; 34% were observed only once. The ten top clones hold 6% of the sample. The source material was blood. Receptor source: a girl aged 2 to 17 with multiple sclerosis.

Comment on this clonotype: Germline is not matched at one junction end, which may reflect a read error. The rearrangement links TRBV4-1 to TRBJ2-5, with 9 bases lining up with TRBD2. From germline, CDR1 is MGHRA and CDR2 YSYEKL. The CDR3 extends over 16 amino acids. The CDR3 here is CTSSPQGGGAMETQYF. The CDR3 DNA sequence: TGCACCAGCAGCCCCCAAGGCGGGGGGGCCATGGAGACCCAGTACTTC.

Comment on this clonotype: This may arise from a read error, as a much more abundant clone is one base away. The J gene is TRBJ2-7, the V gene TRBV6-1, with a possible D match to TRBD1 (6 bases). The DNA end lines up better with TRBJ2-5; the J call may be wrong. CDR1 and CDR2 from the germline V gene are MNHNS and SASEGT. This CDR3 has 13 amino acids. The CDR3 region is CASRTGLRGTQYF. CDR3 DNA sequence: TGTGCCAGCAGGACAGGATTGAGGGGGACCCAGTACTTC.

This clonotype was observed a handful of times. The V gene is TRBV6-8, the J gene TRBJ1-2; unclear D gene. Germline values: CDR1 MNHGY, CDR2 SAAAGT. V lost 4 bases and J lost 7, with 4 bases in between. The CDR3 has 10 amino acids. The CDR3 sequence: CASSSCGYTF. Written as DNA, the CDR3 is TGTGCCAGCAGTTCCTGTGGCTACACCTTC.

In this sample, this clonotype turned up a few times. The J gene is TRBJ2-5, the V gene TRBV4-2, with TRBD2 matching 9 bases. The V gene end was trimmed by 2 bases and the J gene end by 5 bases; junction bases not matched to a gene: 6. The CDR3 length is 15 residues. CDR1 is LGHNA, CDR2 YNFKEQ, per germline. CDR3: CASSQSGGRPETQYF. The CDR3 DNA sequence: TGTGCCAGCAGCCAAAGCGGGGGGCGCCCGGAGACCCAGTACTTC.

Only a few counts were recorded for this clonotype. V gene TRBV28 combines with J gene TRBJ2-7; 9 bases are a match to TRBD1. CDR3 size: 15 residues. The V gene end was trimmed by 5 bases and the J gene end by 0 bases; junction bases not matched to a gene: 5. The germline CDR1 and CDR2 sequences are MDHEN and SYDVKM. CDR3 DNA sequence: TGTGCCAGCAGTATCGGACAGGGGAGCTCCTACGAGCAGTACTTC. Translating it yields CASSIGQGSSYEQYF.

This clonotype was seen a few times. This CDR3 reads CASSVDSGGVLSYEQYF. CDR3 sequence (DNA): TGTGCCAGCAGCGTAGACTCCGGGGGTGTACTCTCCTACGAGCAGTACTTC. The gene calls are TRBV9 and TRBJ2-7; possibly TRBD2 for D (6 bases). Germline values: CDR1 SGDLS, CDR2 YYNGEE. Trimming took 0 bases from V and 0 from J, leaving 16 bases between them. This CDR3 spans 17 amino acids.

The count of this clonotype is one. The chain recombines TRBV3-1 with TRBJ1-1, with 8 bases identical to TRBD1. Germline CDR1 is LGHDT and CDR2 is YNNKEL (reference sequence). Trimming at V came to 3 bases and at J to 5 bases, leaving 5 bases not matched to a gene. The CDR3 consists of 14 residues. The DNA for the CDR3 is TGTGCCAGCAGCCACAGGACAGGGTTTACTGAAGCTTTCTTT. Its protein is CASSHRTGFTEAFF. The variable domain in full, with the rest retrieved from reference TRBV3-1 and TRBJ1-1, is DTAVSQTPKYLVTQMGNDKSIKCEQNLGHDTMYWYKQDSKKFLKIMFSYNNKELIINETVPNRFSPKSPDKAHLNLHINSLELGDSAVYFCASSHRTGFTEAFFGQGTRLTVV.

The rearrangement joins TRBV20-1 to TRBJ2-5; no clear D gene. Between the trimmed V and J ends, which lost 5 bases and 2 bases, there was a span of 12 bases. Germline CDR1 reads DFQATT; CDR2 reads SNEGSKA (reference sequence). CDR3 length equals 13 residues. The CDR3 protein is CSAPGRWQETQYF. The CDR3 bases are TGCAGTGCTCCAGGACGGTGGCAAGAGACCCAGTACTTC.

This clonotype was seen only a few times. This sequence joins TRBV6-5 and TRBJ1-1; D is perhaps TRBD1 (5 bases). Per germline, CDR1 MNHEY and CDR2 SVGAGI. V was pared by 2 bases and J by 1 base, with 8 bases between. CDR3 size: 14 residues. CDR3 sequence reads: CASSYQGWNTEAFF. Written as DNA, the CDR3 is TGTGCCAGCAGTTACCAGGGATGGAACACTGAAGCTTTCTTT.

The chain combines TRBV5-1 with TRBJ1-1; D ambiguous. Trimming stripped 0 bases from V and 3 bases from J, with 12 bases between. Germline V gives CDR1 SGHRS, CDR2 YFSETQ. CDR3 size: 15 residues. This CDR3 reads CASSLVAGRDTEAFF. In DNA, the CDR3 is TGCGCCAGCAGCTTGGTTGCCGGGAGGGACACTGAAGCTTTCTTT. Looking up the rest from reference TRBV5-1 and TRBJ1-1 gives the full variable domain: KAGVTQTPRYLIKTRGQQVTLSCSPISGHRSVSWYQQTPGQGLQFLFEYFSETQRNKGNFPGRFSGRQFSNSRSEMNVSTLELGDSALYLCASSLVAGRDTEAFFGQGTRLTVV.

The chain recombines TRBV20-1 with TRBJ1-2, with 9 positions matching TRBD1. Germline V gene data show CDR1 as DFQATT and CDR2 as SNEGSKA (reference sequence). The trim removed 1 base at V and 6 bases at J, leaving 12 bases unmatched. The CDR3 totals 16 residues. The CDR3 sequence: CSARGYRTGGEHGYTF. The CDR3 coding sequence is TGCAGTGCTAGAGGATACCGAACAGGGGGCGAGCATGGCTACACCTTC.

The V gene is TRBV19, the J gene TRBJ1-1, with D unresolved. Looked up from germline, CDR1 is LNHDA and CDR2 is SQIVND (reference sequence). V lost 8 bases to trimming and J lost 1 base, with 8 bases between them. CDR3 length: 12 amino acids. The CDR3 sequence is CASRSGNTEAFF. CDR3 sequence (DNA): TGTGCCAGTCGGTCGGGGAACACTGAAGCTTTCTTT.

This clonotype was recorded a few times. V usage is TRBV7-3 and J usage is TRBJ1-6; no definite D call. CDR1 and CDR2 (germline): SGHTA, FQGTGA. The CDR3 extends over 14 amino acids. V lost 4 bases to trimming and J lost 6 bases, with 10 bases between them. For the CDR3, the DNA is TGTGCCAGCAGCTCCGTCGGGGTTAATTCACCCCTCCACTTT. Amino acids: CASSSVGVNSPLHF. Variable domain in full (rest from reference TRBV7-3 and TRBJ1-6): GAGVSQTPSNKVTEKGKYVELRCDPISGHTALYWYRQSLGQGPEFLIYFQGTGAADDSGLPNDRFFAVRPEGSVSTLKIQRTERGDSAVYLCASSSVGVNSPLHFGNGTRLTVT.

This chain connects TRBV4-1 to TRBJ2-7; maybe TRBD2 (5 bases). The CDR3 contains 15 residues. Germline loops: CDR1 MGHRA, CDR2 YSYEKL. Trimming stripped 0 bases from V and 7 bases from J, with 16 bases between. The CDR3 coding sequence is TGCGCCAGCAGCCAAGATTTGGATCTCGGCGGGGAGCAGTACTTC. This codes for CASSQDLDLGGEQYF.

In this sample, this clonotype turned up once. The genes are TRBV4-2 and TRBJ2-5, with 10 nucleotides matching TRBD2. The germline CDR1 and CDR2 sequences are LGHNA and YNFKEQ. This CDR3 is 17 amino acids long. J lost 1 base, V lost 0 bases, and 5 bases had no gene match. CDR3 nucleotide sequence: TGTGCCAGCAGCCAAGATGCGGCTAGCGGGGGCCAAGAGACCCAGTACTTC. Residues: CASSQDAASGGQETQYF.